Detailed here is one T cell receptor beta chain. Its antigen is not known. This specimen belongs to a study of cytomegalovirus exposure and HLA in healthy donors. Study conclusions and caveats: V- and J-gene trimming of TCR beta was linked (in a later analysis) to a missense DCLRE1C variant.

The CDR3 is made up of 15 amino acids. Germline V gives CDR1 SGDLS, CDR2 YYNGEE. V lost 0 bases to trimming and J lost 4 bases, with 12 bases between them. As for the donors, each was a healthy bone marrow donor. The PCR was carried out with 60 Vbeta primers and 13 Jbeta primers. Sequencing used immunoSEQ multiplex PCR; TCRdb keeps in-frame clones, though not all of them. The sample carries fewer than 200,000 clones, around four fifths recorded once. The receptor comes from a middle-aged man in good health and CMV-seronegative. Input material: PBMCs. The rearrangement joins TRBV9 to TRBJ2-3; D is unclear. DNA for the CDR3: TGTGCCAGCAGCGTAGAGCCTAGTTCGGCAGATACGCAGTATTTT. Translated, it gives CASSVEPSSADTQYF.